This T cell receptor (beta chain) was retrieved from a study of blood T cell repertoires in COVID-19. Using immunoSEQ multiplex PCR, the repertoire was profiled, and TCRdb retains in-frame clones only, with some absent. The sample has fewer than 350,000 clones; roughly 90% are singletons. Germline V CDR1 and CDR2: SGDLS, YYNGEE. The trim removed 0 bases at V and 9 bases at J, leaving 7 bases unmatched. The CDR3 consists of 15 residues. The sequence came from a woman aged 40 to 50 with acute COVID-19. This rearrangement joins TRBV9 to TRBJ2-2; TRBD2 agrees at 8 bases. Input material: PBMCs or T cells enriched from blood (not recorded which). The CDR3 nucleotides are TGTGCCAGCAGCGTAGGACTAGAGCGGGGGCGGGAGCTGTTTTTT. The encoded protein is CASSVGLERGRELFF.